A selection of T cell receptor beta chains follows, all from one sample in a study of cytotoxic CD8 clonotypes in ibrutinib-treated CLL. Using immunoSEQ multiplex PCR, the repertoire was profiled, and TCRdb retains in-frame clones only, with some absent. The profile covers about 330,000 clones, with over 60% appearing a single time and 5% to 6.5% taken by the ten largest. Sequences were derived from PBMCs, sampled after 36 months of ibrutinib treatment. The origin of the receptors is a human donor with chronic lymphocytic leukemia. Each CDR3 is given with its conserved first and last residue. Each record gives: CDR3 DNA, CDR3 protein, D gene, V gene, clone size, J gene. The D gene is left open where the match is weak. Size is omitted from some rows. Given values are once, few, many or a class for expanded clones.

TGTGCCAGCAGCAAGCCTGGTAGGGGCGGGGAGCTGTTTTTT | CASSKPGRGGELFF | . | TRBV7-9 | . | TRBJ2-2
TGTGCCACCAGCACCCACATGGGATTCGGCTACACCTTC | CATSTHMGFGYTF | . | TRBV15 | . | TRBJ1-2
TGCGCCAGCAGCCAAGACGGGGGGGTTGTCGAAAAACTGTTTTTT | CASSQDGGVVEKLFF | . | TRBV4-1 | . | TRBJ1-4
TGTGCCAGCAGCCCGGAACAGGCCATGAACACTGAAGCTTTCTTT | CASSPEQAMNTEAFF | . | TRBV7-2 | . | TRBJ1-1
TGTGCCAGCGGACAAAACCGCTACGAGCAGTACTTC | CASGQNRYEQYF | . | TRBV7-2 | . | TRBJ2-7
TGTGCCAGCTCACCTGGCGGGAGTAGGGAGACCCAGTACTTC | CASSPGGSRETQYF | TRBD2 | TRBV18 | few | TRBJ2-5
TGTGCCAGCAGTGCCTCAACAGGGGGAGGAGAGACCCAGTACTTC | CASSASTGGGETQYF | TRBD1 | TRBV28 | . | TRBJ2-5
TGTGCCAGCAGCGTAGGGATGCGGGGTTTGTTTGGCTACACCTTC | CASSVGMRGLFGYTF | . | TRBV9 | . | TRBJ1-2
TGTGCCACCAGCAGAGGGGTGATGAGGCCCGATAGCAATCAGCCCCAGCATTTT | CATSRGVMRPDSNQPQHF | . | TRBV15 | . | TRBJ1-5
TGTGCCACCAGCAGAGATTTTTCCGCCGAAGAGACCCAGTACTTC | CATSRDFSAEETQYF | . | TRBV15 | . | TRBJ2-5
TGTGCCAGCTCACCTAGACAGGGCACCGGGGAGCTGTTTTTT | CASSPRQGTGELFF | TRBD1 | TRBV18 | . | TRBJ2-2
TGTGCCAGCAGCTCACGACGAGGCAATCAGCCCCAGCATTTT | CASSSRRGNQPQHF | . | TRBV7-2 | . | TRBJ1-5
TGTGCCAGTAGTATTCCTGGACAGTTGAACTATGGCTACACCTTC | CASSIPGQLNYGYTF | . | TRBV19 | few | TRBJ1-2
TGTGCCAGCTCACCACCGGTTGGACAGGGGAACTACGAGCAGTACTTC | CASSPPVGQGNYEQYF | TRBD1 | TRBV18 | . | TRBJ2-7
TGTGCCAGTGCGGGACTAGCGGGAGTTGGAGAGACCCAGTACTTC | CASAGLAGVGETQYF | TRBD2 | TRBV27 | . | TRBJ2-5
TGTGCCAGCAGGCAGACAGGGGCTGGAAACACCATATATTTT | CASRQTGAGNTIYF | TRBD1 | TRBV28 | once | TRBJ1-3
TGTGCCAGTGGTCGCAGGACCTCTGGAAACACCATATATTTT | CASGRRTSGNTIYF | . | TRBV6-5 | . | TRBJ1-3
TGTGCCAGTAGTATATGGGGACAGGGAATTCAGCCCCAGCATTTT | CASSIWGQGIQPQHF | TRBD1 | TRBV19 | few | TRBJ1-5
TGCGCCAGCAGCCCACGGGACAGGGGGCTAATATACGAGCAGTACTTC | CASSPRDRGLIYEQYF | TRBD1 | TRBV4-1 | . | TRBJ2-7
TGTGCCAGCAGCCCCAGGGTTTACTATGGCTACACCTTC | CASSPRVYYGYTF | . | TRBV5-6 | . | TRBJ1-2
TGTGCCAGCAGTGCTCCAGGGACACACACCTATGGCTACACCTTC | CASSAPGTHTYGYTF | . | TRBV27 | few | TRBJ1-2
TGTGCCAGCAGCTTAGGACGGGGCCATGAAGCTTTCTTT | CASSLGRGHEAFF | . | TRBV7-2 | . | TRBJ1-1
TGTGCCAGCAGCTACGGGACGGTGGGGCAGCCCCAGCATTTT | CASSYGTVGQPQHF | . | TRBV5-6 | . | TRBJ1-5
TGCGCCAGCAGCCAAGACCGGACAGGGGGCTTTGGGAACACTGAAGCTTTCTTT | CASSQDRTGGFGNTEAFF | TRBD1 | TRBV4-1 | . | TRBJ1-1
TGTGCCACCAGGACTAGCGGGATTCGCCATGAGCAGTTCTTC | CATRTSGIRHEQFF | TRBD2 | TRBV10-3 | . | TRBJ2-1
TGTGCCAGCAGCCCTTGGCGAGGCGATACGCAGTATTTT | CASSPWRGDTQYF | . | TRBV11-3 | . | TRBJ2-3
TGCGCCAGCAGCTTGGGTGCGGGGCCGTTCTATGGCTACACCTTC | CASSLGAGPFYGYTF | . | TRBV5-1 | once | TRBJ1-2
TGTGCCAGCAGCCTCGGACTAGCGGGTTACAATGAGCAGTTCTTC | CASSLGLAGYNEQFF | TRBD2 | TRBV5-6 | . | TRBJ2-1
TGTGCCAGCAGTATAACTACCTACTCTGGGGCCAACGTCCTGACTTTC | CASSITTYSGANVLTF | . | TRBV27 | . | TRBJ2-6
TGTGCCAGCAGCGTGACTAGCGGGGGTCGGGAGCAGTACTTC | CASSVTSGGREQYF | TRBD2 | TRBV9 | . | TRBJ2-7
TGCGCCAGCAGACGGGAGTCTATGGATACGCAGTATTTT | CASRRESMDTQYF | . | TRBV5-1 | . | TRBJ2-3
TGTGCCAGCAGCTTGGGGATCACCTACGAGCAGTACTTC | CASSLGITYEQYF | . | TRBV5-5 | . | TRBJ2-7
TGTGCCAGCAGCCCCAATCGAGGGAGGAATGAGCAGTTCTTC | CASSPNRGRNEQFF | . | TRBV7-9 | . | TRBJ2-1
TGTGCCAGTAGAACCTCAGCGGTTGGAATCTACGAGCAGTACTTC | CASRTSAVGIYEQYF | . | TRBV19 | . | TRBJ2-7
TGTGCCAGCAGCTCCCTCCGTACTAATGAAAAACTGTTTTTT | CASSSLRTNEKLFF | . | TRBV11-2 | . | TRBJ1-4
TGTGCCAGCAGCGTAGGGGGACAGGGGACCTACGAGCAGTACTTC | CASSVGGQGTYEQYF | TRBD1 | TRBV9 | . | TRBJ2-7
TGTGCCAGCAGCTTATTCTCAGGGGCCGCTAGGCGTCAGCCCCAGCATTTT | CASSLFSGAARRQPQHF | . | TRBV5-6 | . | TRBJ1-5
TGTGCCAGCAGCTTGGATACAGGATTTAACTATGGCTACACCTTC | CASSLDTGFNYGYTF | . | TRBV5-6 | . | TRBJ1-2
TGTGCCAGCAGCGTAGGGAACAGGGGAGGTACGCAGTATTTT | CASSVGNRGGTQYF | . | TRBV9 | . | TRBJ2-3
TGTGCCAGCAGCTTAGACAGGGTGTTTCGGAACTATGGCTACACCTTC | CASSLDRVFRNYGYTF | . | TRBV7-2 | . | TRBJ1-2
TGTGCCAGCAGCTTGGGGGCGGGAATAACAGATACGCAGTATTTT | CASSLGAGITDTQYF | . | TRBV13 | . | TRBJ2-3
TGTGCCAGCAGCCCTCCGACAGGGAGGCAAGAGACCCAGTACTTC | CASSPPTGRQETQYF | . | TRBV11-2 | . | TRBJ2-5
TGTGCCAGCTCACTAGGGACAGGGTGGAACACTGAAGCTTTCTTT | CASSLGTGWNTEAFF | TRBD1 | TRBV18 | . | TRBJ1-1
TGTGCCAGCAGTTTGACAGGGGCAGGCAATGAGCAGTTCTTC | CASSLTGAGNEQFF | TRBD1 | TRBV27 | . | TRBJ2-1
TGTGCCATTCGCTGGGCGGCGGGAGAGACCCAGTACTTC | CAIRWAAGETQYF | . | TRBV10-3 | . | TRBJ2-5
TGTGCCAGCAGCCTACTAGCGGGGGAGCTCAGGTACAATGAGCAGTTCTTC | CASSLLAGELRYNEQFF | TRBD2 | TRBV14 | . | TRBJ2-1
TGTGCCAGCGGGGACGAACAAGAGACCCAGTACTTC | CASGDEQETQYF | . | TRBV9 | . | TRBJ2-5
TGCGCCAGCAGCTTGGGGGGCGGGGAGACCCAGTACTTC | CASSLGGGETQYF | . | TRBV5-1 | few | TRBJ2-5
TGTGCCAGCAGTGAAGAGGACATCTATGGCTACACCTTC | CASSEEDIYGYTF | . | TRBV2 | . | TRBJ1-2
TGTGCCAGCAGCCCTCCCCTTTATGGCTACACCTTC | CASSPPLYGYTF | . | TRBV7-9 | . | TRBJ1-2
TGCAGCGTTGGGGGGGACAGTCTCTACGAGCAGTACTTC | CSVGGDSLYEQYF | . | TRBV29-1 | . | TRBJ2-7